The rows below give T cell receptor beta chains drawn from one sample of a study of CD8+CD57+ T cells in acquired aplastic anemia. MiXCR, applied by TCRdb to the reads, yields one record per CDR3 protein. The sample carries under 200,000 distinct CDR3 sequences, around 40% recorded once. Input material: sorted CD4+, CD8+, or CD8+CD57+ T cells (not recorded which) from PBMCs. These TCRs come from a human donor in good health. The conserved cysteine and the conserved F or W are not part of the CDR3 here. The order of the fields is clone size, V gene, CDR3 protein. Only part of the rows carry a size: once, few, many, or a class if the clone is expanded.

few | TRBV27 | ASSALRAGTYEQY
many | TRBV5-5 | ASIRGNPPDTQY
many | TRBV6-5 | ASSYSTGGTEAF
many | TRBV5-1 | ASSVGQGGTGELF
once | TRBV7-9 | ASSSSGKNYEQY
NA | TRBV20-1 | SAIQQTSGTYEQY
NA | TRBV20-1 | SGGREGDTQY
NA | TRBV24-1 | ATSEPGQGRTEAF
NA | TRBV6-1 | ASGAGTRGQPQH
many | TRBV11-2 | ASSSPSGRGETQY
NA | TRBV6-5 | ASSYIGRQETQY
NA | TRBV10-3 | AISEFSQGDQPQH